Below are 11 T cell receptor beta chains sequenced from a single sample in a study of STAT3 mutations in large granular lymphocyte leukemia. Their antigens are not known. Whole-study findings and limits: In T-cell large granular lymphocyte leukemia, about half of patients showed multiple immunodominant subclonotypes.

Using immunoSEQ multiplex PCR, the repertoire was profiled, and TCRdb retains in-frame clones only, with some absent. The sample lists about 42,000 clones, 80% to 90% occurring once. Sequenced input: PBMCs. Receptor source: a human donor with T large granular lymphocyte leukemia. Some clones in this sample may be carry-over from other donors' samples.

The chain has TRBV13 and TRBJ2-6; possibly TRBD2 for D (6 bases). The V gene's germline CDR1 is PRHDT and CDR2 FYEKMQ (reference sequence). CDR3 length equals 16 residues. Trimming pared 5 bases from V and 3 bases from J, leaving 14 bases between. The CDR3 nucleotides read TGTGCCAGCAGCCCCCGGGGGAAAATTGGGGCCAACGTCCTGACTTTC. Protein sequence: CASSPRGKIGANVLTF.

This clone was observed a single time. The chain is built from TRBV30 and TRBJ1-2; tentatively, D is TRBD1 (5 bases). The CDR3 totals 12 residues. V was clipped by 3 bases and J by 2 bases, with 7 bases between them. The germline gives CDR1 GTSNPN, CDR2 SVGIG (reference sequence). CDR3 residues: CAWRGPNYGYTF. CDR3 in DNA: TGTGCCTGGAGGGGACCGAACTATGGCTACACCTTC.

V gene TRBV6-5 combines with J gene TRBJ2-1; the D is unclear. The germline gives CDR1 MNHEY, CDR2 SVGAGI. The CDR3 runs 15 residues. V was pared by 1 base and J by 5 bases, with 12 bases between. In DNA, the CDR3 is TGTGCCAGCAGTTACTTGGCAGGTTCCCACAATGAGCAGTTCTTC. It is translated as CASSYLAGSHNEQFF.

V usage is TRBV28 and J usage is TRBJ2-2; no definite D call. Trimming pared 6 bases from V and 6 bases from J, leaving 11 bases between. Germline CDR1 is MDHEN and CDR2 is SYDVKM. The CDR3 runs to 13 residues. As DNA, the CDR3 is TGTGCCAGCAGCTCCCCGGTGCCCGGGGAGCTGTTTTTT. Translation gives CASSSPVPGELFF.

The chain recombines TRBV5-6 with TRBJ2-2; D gene ambiguous. The germline V gene encodes CDR1 SGHDT and CDR2 YYEEEE. V was clipped by 1 base and J by 2 bases, with 12 bases between them. This CDR3 region has 16 residues. The CDR3 loop is CASSLYTSSNTGELFF. The CDR3 DNA follows: TGTGCCAGCAGCTTGTACACCTCCTCCAACACCGGGGAGCTGTTTTTT.

The V and J genes are TRBV28 and TRBJ1-2; no firm D call. Per the germline V gene, CDR1 is MDHEN and CDR2 is SYDVKM. The CDR3 spans 12 residues. V lost 3 bases and J 5 bases, leaving 7 bases between the germline ends. The CDR3 DNA sequence: TGTGCCAGCAGTTTTATAGGATATGGCTACACCTTC. Its translation is CASSFIGYGYTF.

V is TRBV7-2 and J is TRBJ2-1; 10 bases agree with TRBD2. With V trimmed by 0 bases and J by 5 bases, 4 bases remained unmatched. Germline-derived CDR1 and CDR2 are SGHTA and FQGNSA. CDR3 length: 16 amino acids. CDR3 DNA: TGTGCCAGCAGCTTAGCGGGGACTAGCGAGCACAATGAGCAGTTCTTC. Its translation: CASSLAGTSEHNEQFF.

This rearrangement joins TRBV6-4 to TRBJ2-3; D not certain. CDR3 length: 13 residues. Trimming took off 2 bases at V and 3 bases at J, with 6 bases between the two ends. Germline CDR1 MRHNA, CDR2 SNTAGT. DNA of the CDR3: TGTGCCAGCAGTGACCCCCCGACAGATACGCAGTATTTT. Its translation: CASSDPPTDTQYF.

This chain uses TRBV7-9 with TRBJ1-3; unclear D gene. V dropped 6 bases and J dropped 0 bases, with 9 bases sitting between them. CDR1 and CDR2 from the germline V gene are SEHNR and FQNEAQ (reference sequence). The CDR3 runs to 14 residues. DNA of the CDR3: TGTGCCAGCAGTCAAGACGGCTCTGGAAACACCATATATTTT. Translated: CASSQDGSGNTIYF.

This chain uses TRBV7-9 with TRBJ2-2; 8 bases align to TRBD2. The V and J ends lost 4 bases and 0 bases, in that order; junction bases with no gene match: 13. The CDR3 contains 19 residues. Germline CDR1 reads SEHNR; CDR2 reads FQNEAQ (reference sequence). Written as DNA, the CDR3 is TGTGCCAGCAGCTCAGGGATCATAGGCGGGGGGTCGAACACCGGGGAGCTGTTTTTT. Its translation is CASSSGIIGGGSNTGELFF.

The chain couples TRBV18 to TRBJ2-5; D not resolved. Germline V gene sequence: CDR1 KGHSH, CDR2 LQKENI. V was cut by 1 base and J by 0 bases, with 6 bases left in between. The CDR3 is 14 amino acids. CDR3 in amino acids: CASSPRRYQETQYF. For the CDR3, the DNA is TGTGCCAGCTCACCACGGCGGTACCAAGAGACCCAGTACTTC.